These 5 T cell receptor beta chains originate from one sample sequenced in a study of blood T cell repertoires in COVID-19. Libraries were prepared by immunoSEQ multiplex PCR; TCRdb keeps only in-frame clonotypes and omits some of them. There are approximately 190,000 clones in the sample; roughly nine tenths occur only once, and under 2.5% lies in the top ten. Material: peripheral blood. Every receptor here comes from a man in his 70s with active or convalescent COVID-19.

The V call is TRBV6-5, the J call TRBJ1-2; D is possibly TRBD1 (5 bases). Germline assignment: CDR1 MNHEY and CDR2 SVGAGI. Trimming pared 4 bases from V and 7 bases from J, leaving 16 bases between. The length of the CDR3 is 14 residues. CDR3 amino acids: CASSSGLLGGGYTF. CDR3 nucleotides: TGTGCCAGCAGTTCAGGTCTTCTGGGGGGTGGCTACACCTTC.

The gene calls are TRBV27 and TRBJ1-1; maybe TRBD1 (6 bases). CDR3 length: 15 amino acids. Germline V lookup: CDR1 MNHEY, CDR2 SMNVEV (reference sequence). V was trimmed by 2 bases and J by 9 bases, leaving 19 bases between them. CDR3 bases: TGTGCCAGCAGTTTAGGTACAGGGATGTTGGCGAAAGCTTTCTTT. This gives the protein CASSLGTGMLAKAFF.

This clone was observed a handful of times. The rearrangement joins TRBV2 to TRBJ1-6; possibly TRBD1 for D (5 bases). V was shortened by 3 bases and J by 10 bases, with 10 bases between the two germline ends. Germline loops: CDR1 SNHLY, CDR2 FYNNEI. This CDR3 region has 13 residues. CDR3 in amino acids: CASSDGGGSPLHF. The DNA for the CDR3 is TGTGCCAGCAGTGATGGGGGGGGATCACCCCTCCACTTT.

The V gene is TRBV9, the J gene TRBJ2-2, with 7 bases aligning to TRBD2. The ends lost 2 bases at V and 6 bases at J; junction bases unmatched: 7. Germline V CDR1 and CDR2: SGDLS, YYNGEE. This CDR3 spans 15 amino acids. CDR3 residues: CASSVGTTYSGELFF. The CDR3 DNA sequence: TGTGCCAGCAGCGTGGGGACTACATACTCCGGGGAGCTGTTTTTT.

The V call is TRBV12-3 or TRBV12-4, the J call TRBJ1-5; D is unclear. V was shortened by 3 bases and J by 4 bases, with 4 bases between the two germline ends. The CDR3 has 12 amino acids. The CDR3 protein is CASSFGNQPQHF. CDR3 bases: TGTGCCAGCAGTTTCGGTAATCAGCCCCAGCATTTT.